This T cell receptor (beta chain) comes out of a study of STAT5B mutations in CD4+ large granular lymphocyte leukemia. The CDR3 spans 16 residues. CDR1 and CDR2 (germline): SGHAT, FQDESV (reference sequence). Trimming removed 5 bases from V and 0 bases from J, with 11 bases in between. TCRdb's table, derived via immunoSEQ multiplex PCR, lists solely in-frame clones and lacks some. This table has about 30,000 clones, 76% appearing once. The study's findings and limits: No patients shared main leukemic clonotypes, though around 25% appeared at low frequency elsewhere. Top patient clones used TRBV06 genes more often: 8/27 versus 2/35 in controls.

Turning to this clone: Its antigen is unidentified.

Control samples were healthy donors' buffy coats. What was sequenced was CD4+ T cells from blood buffy coats. The TCR comes from a human donor in good health. The chain recombines TRBV11-1 with TRBJ2-6; no clear D gene. The chain's CDR3 is CASSPGRSSGANVLTF. As DNA, the CDR3 is TGTGCCAGCAGCCCTGGACGGAGCTCTGGGGCCAACGTCCTGACTTTC.